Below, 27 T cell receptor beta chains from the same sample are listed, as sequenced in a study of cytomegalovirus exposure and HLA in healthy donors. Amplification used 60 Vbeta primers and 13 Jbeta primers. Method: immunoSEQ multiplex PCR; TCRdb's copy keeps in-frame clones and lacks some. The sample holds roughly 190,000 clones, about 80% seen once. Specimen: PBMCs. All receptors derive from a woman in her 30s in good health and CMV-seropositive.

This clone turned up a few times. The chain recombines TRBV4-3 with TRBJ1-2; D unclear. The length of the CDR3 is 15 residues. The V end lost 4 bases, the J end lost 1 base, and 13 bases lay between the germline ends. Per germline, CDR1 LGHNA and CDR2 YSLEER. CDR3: CASSLSIRDNYGYTF. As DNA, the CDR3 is TGCGCCAGCAGCCTCTCCATCCGGGATAACTATGGCTACACCTTC.

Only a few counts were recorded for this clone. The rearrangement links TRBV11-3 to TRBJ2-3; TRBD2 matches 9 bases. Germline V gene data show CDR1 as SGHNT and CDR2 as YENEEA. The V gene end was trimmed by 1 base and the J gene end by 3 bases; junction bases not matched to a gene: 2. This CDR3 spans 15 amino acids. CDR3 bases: TGTGCCAGCAGCTTAGGCGGGGGGGTGACAGATACGCAGTATTTT. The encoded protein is CASSLGGGVTDTQYF.

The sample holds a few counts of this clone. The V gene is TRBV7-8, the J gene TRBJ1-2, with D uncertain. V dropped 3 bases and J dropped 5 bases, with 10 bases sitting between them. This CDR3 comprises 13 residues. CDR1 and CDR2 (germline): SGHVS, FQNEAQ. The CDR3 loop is CASSFGGVYGYTF. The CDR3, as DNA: TGTGCCAGCAGCTTCGGAGGCGTTTATGGCTACACCTTC.

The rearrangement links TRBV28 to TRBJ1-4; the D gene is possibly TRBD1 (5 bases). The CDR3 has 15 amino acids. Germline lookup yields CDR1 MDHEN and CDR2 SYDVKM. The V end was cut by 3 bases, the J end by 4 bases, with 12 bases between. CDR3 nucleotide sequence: TGTGCCAGCAGTTTGCAGGGAATTGATAATGAAAAACTGTTTTTT. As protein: CASSLQGIDNEKLFF. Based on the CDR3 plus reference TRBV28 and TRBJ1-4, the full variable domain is DVKVTQSSRYLVKRTGEKVFLECVQDMDHENMFWYRQDPGLGLRLIYFSYDVKMKEKGDIPEGYSVSREKKERFSLILESASTNQTSMYLCASSLQGIDNEKLFFGSGTQLSVL.

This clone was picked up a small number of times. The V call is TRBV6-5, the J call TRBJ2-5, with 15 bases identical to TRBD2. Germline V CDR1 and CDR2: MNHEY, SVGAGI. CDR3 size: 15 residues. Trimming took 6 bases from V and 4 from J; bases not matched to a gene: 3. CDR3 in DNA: TGTGCCAGCAGCCGGACTAGCGGGGGGGCAGAGACCCAGTACTTC. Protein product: CASSRTSGGAETQYF.

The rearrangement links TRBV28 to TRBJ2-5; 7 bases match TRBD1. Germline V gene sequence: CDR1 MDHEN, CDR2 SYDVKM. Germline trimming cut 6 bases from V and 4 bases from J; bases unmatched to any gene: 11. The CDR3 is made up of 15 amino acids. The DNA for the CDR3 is TGTGCCAGCAGACCTCAGGTCAGGGGGTCAGAGACCCAGTACTTC. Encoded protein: CASRPQVRGSETQYF. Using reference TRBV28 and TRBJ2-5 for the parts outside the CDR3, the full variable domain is DVKVTQSSRYLVKRTGEKVFLECVQDMDHENMFWYRQDPGLGLRLIYFSYDVKMKEKGDIPEGYSVSREKKERFSLILESASTNQTSMYLCASRPQVRGSETQYFGPGTRLLVL.

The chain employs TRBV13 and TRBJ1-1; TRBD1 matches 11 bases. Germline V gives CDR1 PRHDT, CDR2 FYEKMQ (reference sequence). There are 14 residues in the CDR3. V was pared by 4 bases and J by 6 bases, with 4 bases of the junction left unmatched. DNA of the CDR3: TGTGCCAGCAGCTCCCCGGGACAGGGGGCTGAAGCTTTCTTT. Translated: CASSSPGQGAEAFF.

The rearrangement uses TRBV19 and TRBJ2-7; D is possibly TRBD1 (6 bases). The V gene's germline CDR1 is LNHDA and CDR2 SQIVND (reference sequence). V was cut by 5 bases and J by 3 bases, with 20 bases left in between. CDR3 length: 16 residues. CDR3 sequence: CASSPKGWTDNYEQYF. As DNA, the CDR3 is TGTGCCAGTAGTCCGAAGGGGTGGACAGATAACTACGAGCAGTACTTC.

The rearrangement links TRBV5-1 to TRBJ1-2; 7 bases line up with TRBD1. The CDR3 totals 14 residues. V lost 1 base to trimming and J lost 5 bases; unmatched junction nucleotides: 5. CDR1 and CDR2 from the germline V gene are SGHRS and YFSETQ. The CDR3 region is CASSLQGEGYGYTF. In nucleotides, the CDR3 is TGCGCCAGCAGCTTGCAGGGGGAAGGGTATGGCTACACCTTC.

The CDR3: CASSERQGGENTIYF. The CDR3 DNA reads TGTGCCAGCAGCGAGCGACAGGGCGGAGAAAACACCATATATTTT. The rearrangement uses TRBV7-9 and TRBJ1-3, with TRBD1 matching 7 bases. CDR3 length equals 15 residues. Trimming at V came to 5 bases and at J to 6 bases, leaving 10 bases not matched to a gene. From germline, CDR1 is SEHNR and CDR2 FQNEAQ (reference sequence).

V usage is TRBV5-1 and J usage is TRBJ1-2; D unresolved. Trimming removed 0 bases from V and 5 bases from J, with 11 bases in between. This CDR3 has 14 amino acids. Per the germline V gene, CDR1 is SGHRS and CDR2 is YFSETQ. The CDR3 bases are TGCGCCAGCAGCTTGGGGGAGGTGGAATATGGCTACACCTTC. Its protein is CASSLGEVEYGYTF.

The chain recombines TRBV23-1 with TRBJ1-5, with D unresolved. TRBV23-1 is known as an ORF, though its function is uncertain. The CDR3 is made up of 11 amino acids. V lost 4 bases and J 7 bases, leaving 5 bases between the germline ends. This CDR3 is CASSLEQPQHF. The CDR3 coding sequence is TGCGCCAGCAGTCTTGAGCAGCCCCAGCATTTT.

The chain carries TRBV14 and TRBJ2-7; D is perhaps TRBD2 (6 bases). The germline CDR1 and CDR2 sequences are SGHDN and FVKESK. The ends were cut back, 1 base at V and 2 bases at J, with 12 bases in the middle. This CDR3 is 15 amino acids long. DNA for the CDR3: TGTGCCAGCAGCCAAGGTCTAGCGCCAACCTACGAGCAGTACTTC. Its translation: CASSQGLAPTYEQYF.

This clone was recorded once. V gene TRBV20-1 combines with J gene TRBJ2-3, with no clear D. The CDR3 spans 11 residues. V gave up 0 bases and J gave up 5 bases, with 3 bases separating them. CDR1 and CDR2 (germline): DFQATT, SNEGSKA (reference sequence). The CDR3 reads CSARDIDTQYF. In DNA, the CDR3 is TGCAGTGCTAGAGACATAGATACGCAGTATTTT.

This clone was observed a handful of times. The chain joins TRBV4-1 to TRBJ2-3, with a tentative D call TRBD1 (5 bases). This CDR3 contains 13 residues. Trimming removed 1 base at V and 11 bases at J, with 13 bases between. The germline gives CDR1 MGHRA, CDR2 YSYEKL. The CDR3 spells CASSQGGLGRQYF. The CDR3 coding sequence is TGCGCCAGCAGCCAAGGAGGTCTGGGGCGGCAGTATTTT.

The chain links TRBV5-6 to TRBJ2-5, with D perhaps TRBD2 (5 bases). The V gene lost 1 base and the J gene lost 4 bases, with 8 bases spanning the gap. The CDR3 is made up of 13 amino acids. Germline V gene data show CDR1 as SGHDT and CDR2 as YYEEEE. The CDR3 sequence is CASSLRGGETQYF. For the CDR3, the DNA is TGTGCCAGCAGCTTGAGAGGAGGAGAGACCCAGTACTTC.

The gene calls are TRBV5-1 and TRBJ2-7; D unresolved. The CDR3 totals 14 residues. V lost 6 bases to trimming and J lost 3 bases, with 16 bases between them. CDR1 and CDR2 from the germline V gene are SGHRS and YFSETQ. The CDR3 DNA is TGCGCCAGCAAGCTCACCGAAAGAGGCTACGAGCAGTACTTC. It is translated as CASKLTERGYEQYF.

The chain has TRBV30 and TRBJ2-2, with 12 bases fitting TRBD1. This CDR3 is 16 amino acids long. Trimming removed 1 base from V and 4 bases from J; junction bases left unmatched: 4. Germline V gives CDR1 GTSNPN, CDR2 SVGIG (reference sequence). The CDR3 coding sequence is TGTGCCTGGAGTGCCGGGACAGGGGGCTTCACCGGGGAGCTGTTTTTT. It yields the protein CAWSAGTGGFTGELFF.

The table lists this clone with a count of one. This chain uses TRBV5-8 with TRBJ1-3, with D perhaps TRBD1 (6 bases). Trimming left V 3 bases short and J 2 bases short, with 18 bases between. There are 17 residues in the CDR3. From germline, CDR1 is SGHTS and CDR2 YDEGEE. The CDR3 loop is CASSSGPTGITGNTIYF. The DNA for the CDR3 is TGTGCCAGCAGCTCCGGCCCCACAGGGATCACTGGAAACACCATATATTTT.

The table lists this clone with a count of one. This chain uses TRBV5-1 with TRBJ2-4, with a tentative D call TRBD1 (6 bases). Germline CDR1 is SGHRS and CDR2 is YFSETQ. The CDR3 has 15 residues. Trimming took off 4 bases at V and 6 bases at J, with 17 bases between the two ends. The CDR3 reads CASSLRTDPRNIQYF. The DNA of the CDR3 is TGCGCCAGCAGCCTGCGGACAGATCCGCGAAACATTCAGTACTTC. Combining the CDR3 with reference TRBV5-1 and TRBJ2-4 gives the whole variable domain KAGVTQTPRYLIKTRGQQVTLSCSPISGHRSVSWYQQTPGQGLQFLFEYFSETQRNKGNFPGRFSGRQFSNSRSEMNVSTLELGDSALYLCASSLRTDPRNIQYFGAGTRLSVL.

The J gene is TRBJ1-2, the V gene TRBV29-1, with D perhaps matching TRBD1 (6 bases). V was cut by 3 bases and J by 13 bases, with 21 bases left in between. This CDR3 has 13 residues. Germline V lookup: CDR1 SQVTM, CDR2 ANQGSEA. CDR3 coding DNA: TGCAGCGTTGAGGTTCGCCAGGGGCCCGGAGGCACCTTC. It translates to CSVEVRQGPGGTF. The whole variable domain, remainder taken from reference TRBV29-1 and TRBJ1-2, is SAVISQKPSRDICQRGTSLTIQCQVDSQVTMMFWYRQQPGQSLTLIATANQGSEATYESGFVIDKFPISRPNLTFSTLTVSNMSPEDSSIYLCSVEVRQGPGGTFGSGTRLTVV.

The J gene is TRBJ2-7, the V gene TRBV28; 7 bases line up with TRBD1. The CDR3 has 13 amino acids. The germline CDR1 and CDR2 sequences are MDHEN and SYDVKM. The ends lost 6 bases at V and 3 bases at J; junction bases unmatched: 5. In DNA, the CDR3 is TGTGCCAGCAGCCGGACAGGCTACTACGAGCAGTACTTC. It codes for CASSRTGYYEQYF. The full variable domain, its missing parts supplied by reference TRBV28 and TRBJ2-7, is DVKVTQSSRYLVKRTGEKVFLECVQDMDHENMFWYRQDPGLGLRLIYFSYDVKMKEKGDIPEGYSVSREKKERFSLILESASTNQTSMYLCASSRTGYYEQYFGPGTRLTVT.

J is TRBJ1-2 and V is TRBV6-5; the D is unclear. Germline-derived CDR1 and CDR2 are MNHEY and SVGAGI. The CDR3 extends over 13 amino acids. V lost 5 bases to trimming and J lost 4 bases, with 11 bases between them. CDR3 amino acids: CASSIQRGYGYTF. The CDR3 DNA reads TGTGCCAGCAGTATCCAACGGGGCTATGGCTACACCTTC.

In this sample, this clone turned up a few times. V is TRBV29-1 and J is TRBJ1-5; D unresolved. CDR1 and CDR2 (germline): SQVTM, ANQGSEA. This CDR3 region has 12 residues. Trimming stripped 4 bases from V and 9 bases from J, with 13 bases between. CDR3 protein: CSVAEAQGPQHF. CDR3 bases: TGCAGCGTTGCTGAGGCGCAAGGGCCCCAGCATTTT.

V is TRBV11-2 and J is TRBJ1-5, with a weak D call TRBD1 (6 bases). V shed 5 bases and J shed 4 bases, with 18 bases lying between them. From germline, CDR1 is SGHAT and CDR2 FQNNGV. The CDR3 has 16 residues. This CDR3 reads CASSQRPTGQNQPQHF. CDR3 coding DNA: TGTGCCAGCAGCCAGAGACCGACAGGCCAGAATCAGCCCCAGCATTTT.

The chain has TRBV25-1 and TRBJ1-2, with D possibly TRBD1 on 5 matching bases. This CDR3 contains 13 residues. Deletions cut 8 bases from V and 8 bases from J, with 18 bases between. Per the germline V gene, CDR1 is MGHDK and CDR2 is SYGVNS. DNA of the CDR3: TGTGCCAGCTCAGCCCCAGGGTTGTTAGGCTACACCTTC. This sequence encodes CASSAPGLLGYTF.

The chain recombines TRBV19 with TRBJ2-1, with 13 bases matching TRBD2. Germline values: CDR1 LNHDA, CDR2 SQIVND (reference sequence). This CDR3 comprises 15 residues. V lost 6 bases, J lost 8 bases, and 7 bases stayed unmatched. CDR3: CASRQLAGGLYEQFF. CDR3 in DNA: TGTGCCAGTAGACAACTAGCGGGGGGGCTGTATGAGCAGTTCTTC.